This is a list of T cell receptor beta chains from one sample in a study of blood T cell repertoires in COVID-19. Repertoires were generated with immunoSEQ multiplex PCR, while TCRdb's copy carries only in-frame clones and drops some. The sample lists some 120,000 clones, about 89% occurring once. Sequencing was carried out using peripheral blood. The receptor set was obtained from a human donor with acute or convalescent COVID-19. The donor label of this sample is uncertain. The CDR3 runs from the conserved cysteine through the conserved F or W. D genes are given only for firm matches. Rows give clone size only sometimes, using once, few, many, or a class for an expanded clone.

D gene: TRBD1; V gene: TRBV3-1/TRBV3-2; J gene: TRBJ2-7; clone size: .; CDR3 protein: CASSQKTGAIEQYF; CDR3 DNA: TGTGCCAGCAGCCAAAAGACAGGGGCGATCGAGCAGTACTTC
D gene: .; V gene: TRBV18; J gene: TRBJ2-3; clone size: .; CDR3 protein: CASSPENTDTQYF; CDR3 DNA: TGTGCCAGCTCACCAGAGAACACAGATACGCAGTATTTT
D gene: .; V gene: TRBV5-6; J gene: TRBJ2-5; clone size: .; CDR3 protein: CASSFQGGETQYF; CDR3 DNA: TGTGCCAGCAGCTTTCAGGGAGGAGAGACCCAGTACTTC
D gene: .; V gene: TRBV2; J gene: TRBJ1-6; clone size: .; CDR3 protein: CARGGSSYNSPLHF; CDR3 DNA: TGTGCCAGAGGGGGAAGCTCCTATAATTCACCCCTCCACTTT
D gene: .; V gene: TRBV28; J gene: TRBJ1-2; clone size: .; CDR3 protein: CASSPAGGVDGYTF; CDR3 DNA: TGTGCCAGCAGTCCAGCGGGCGGGGTGGATGGCTACACCTTC
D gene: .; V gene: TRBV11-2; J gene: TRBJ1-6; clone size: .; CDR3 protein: CASSFRGFDNSPLHF; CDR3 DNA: TGTGCCAGCAGCTTCAGGGGTTTCGATAATTCACCCCTCCACTTT
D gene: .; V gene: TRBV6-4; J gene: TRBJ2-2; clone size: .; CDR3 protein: CASRLTGNVGELFF; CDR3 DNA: TGTGCCAGCAGATTGACAGGCAACGTCGGGGAGCTGTTTTTT
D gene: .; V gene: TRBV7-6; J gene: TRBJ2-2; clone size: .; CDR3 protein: CASSLAGVTGELFF; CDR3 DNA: TGTGCCAGCAGCTTAGCGGGCGTAACCGGGGAGCTGTTTTTT
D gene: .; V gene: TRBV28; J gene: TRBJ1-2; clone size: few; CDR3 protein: CASSPSSSGWEADVYTF; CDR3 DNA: TGTGCCAGCAGTCCCAGCTCATCAGGGTGGGAGGCGGATGTCTACACCTTC
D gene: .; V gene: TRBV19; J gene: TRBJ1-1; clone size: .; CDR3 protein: CASSIGQPNLNTEAFF; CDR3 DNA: TGTGCCAGTAGTATAGGACAGCCAAACTTGAACACTGAAGCTTTCTTT
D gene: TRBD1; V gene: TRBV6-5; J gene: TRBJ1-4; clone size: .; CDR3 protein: CASRDRAGEKLFF; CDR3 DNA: TGTGCCAGCAGGGACAGGGCGGGTGAAAAACTGTTTTTT
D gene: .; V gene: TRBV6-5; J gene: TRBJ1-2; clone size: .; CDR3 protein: CASRPGVNYGYTF; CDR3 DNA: TGTGCCAGCAGGCCGGGAGTGAACTATGGCTACACCTTC
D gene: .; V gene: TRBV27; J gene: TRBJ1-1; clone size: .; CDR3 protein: CASSLGEWDTEAFF; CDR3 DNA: TGTGCCAGCAGTTTAGGGGAGTGGGACACTGAAGCTTTCTTT
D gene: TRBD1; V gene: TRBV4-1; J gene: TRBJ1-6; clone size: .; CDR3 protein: CASSRAWDSFLPLYVHF; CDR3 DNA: TGCGCCAGCAGCCGAGCGTGGGACAGCTTTCTACCTCTATATGTCCACTTT
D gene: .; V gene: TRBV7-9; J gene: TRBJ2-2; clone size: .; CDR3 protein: CASSPHYAREIVAGELFF; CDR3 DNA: TGTGCCAGCAGCCCCCACTATGCTAGGGAGATAGTGGCCGGGGAGCTGTTTTTT
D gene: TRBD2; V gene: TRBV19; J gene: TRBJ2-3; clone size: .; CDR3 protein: CASSGRGGTDTQYF; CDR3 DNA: TGTGCCAGTAGTGGGCGGGGGGGCACAGATACGCAGTATTTT
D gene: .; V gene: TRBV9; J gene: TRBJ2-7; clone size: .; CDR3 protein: CASSSGAGYEQYF; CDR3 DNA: TGTGCCAGCAGCAGCGGAGCCGGCTACGAGCAGTACTTC
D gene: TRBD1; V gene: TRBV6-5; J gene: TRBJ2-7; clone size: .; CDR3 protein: CATHRGTTYEQYF; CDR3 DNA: TGTGCCACTCACAGGGGTACCACCTACGAGCAGTACTTC
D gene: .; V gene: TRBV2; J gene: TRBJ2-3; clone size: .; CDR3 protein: CASRNQGLSGDTQYF; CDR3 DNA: TGTGCCAGCAGAAACCAGGGACTCTCGGGAGATACGCAGTATTTT
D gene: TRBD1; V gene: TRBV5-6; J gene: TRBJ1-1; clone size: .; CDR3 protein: CASSGSVTGGKYTEAFF; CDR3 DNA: TGTGCCAGCAGCGGGTCCGTCACAGGGGGAAAGTACACTGAAGCTTTCTTT
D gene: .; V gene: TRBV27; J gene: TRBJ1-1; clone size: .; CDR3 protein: CASSLSGGNTEAFF; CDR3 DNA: TGTGCCAGCAGTTTATCGGGAGGGAACACTGAAGCTTTCTTT